The present entry profiles one T cell receptor (beta chain) with its context. Its specificity is not known. The data are from a study of post-analysis software for immune sequencing data. Study overall: Disease courses included relapsing-remitting, secondary progressive and progressive-relapsing multiple sclerosis.

CDR1 SGHTA and CDR2 FQGNSA come from the germline V gene. The CDR3 sequence is 17 residues long. J gave up 0 bases and V 5 bases, and 8 bases lay outside the gene matches. Sequencing libraries made from TCR beta cDNA carried unique molecular identifiers. TCRdb recomputed calls from the PCR reads with MiXCR, one row per CDR3 protein. The sample contains around 710,000 distinct CDR3 sequences, about half of which appear only once. Study findings and constraints: Patients had higher frequencies than controls of five TRBV segments, including TRBV5-6, TRBV5-1 and TRBV20-1.

This TCR was recovered from a girl aged 10-17 years with multiple sclerosis. Sequenced sample: blood. J is TRBJ2-3 and V is TRBV7-2; 10 nucleotides line up with TRBD1. The chain's CDR3 is CASSLSGTGVSTDTQYF. The CDR3 nucleotides read TGTGCCAGCAGCCTATCGGGGACAGGGGTTAGCACAGATACGCAGTATTTT.